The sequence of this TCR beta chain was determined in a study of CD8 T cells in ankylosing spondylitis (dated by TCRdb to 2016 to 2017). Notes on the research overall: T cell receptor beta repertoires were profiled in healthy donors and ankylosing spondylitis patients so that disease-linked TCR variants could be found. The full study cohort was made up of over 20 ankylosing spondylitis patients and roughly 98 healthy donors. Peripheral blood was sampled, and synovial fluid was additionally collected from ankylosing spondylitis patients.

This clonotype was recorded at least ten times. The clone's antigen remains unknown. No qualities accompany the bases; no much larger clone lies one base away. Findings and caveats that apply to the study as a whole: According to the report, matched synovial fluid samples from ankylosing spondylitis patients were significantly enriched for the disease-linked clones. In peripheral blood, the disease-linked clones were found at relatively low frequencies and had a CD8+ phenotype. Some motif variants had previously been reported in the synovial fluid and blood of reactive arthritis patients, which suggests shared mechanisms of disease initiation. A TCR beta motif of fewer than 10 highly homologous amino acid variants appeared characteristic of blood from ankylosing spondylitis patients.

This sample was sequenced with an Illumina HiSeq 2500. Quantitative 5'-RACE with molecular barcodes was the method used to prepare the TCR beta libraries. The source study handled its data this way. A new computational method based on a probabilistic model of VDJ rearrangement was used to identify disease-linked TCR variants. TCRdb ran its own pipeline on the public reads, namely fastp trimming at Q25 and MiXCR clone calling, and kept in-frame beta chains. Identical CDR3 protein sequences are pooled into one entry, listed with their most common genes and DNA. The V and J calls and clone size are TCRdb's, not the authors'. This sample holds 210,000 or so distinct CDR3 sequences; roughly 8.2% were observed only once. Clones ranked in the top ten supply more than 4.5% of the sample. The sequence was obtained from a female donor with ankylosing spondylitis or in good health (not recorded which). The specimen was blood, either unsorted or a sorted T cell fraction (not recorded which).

The CDR3 in this case is CASRQGVEEKLFF. The bases read TGCGCCAGCAGGCAGGGGGTTGAAGAAAAACTGTTTTTT. The chain is assembled from TRBV5-1 and TRBJ1-4; 7 bases in the middle match TRBD1. The germline V gene provides CDR1 SGHRS and CDR2 YFSETQ. From cysteine to phenylalanine, the CDR3 is 13 amino acids long. The sequence is cut down to CDR3 DNA, 39 bases in frame from base 1. Germline trimming: 5 bases from V, 8 bases from J; junction bases outside gene matches: 6.